Below are 5 T cell receptor beta chains sequenced from a single sample in a study of radiation and T cells in renal cell carcinoma. The time point: blood 2 weeks post-SBRT. Treatment given: 15 Gy SBRT to primary tumor, nephrectomy 4 weeks later. TCRdb's table, derived via immunoSEQ multiplex PCR, lists solely in-frame clones and lacks some. The table includes more than 150,000 clones, around 90% detected once. Here the sequenced sample was blood, taken from a patient whose treatment included radiotherapy and nephrectomy. These receptors came from a woman aged 45-59 years with renal cell carcinoma.

The chain carries TRBV7-2 and TRBJ1-1; D gene uncertain. Germline V lookup: CDR1 SGHTA, CDR2 FQGNSA. The CDR3 has 15 residues. The germline V and J ends were trimmed by 2 bases and 1 base, with 11 bases remaining between them. The CDR3 region has the DNA TGTGCCAGCAGCTTACTGAGCAGAGGGAACACTGAAGCTTTCTTT. Residues: CASSLLSRGNTEAFF.

The V and J genes are TRBV5-1 and TRBJ1-1; 8 bases are shared with TRBD1. CDR1 and CDR2 from the germline V gene are SGHRS and YFSETQ. The CDR3 spans 16 residues. Losses at the gene ends were 3 bases for V and 2 bases for J; bases not matched to a gene: 9. The DNA of the CDR3 is TGCGCCAGCAGCTCCGGACAGGGTTTAATAAACACTGAAGCTTTCTTT. This gives the protein CASSSGQGLINTEAFF.

The chain couples TRBV7-2 to TRBJ2-5; either TRBD1 or TRBD2 may fit D (6 bases each). Germline V gives CDR1 SGHTA, CDR2 FQGNSA. This CDR3 region has 17 residues. V dropped 5 bases and J dropped 5 bases, with 24 bases sitting between them. The CDR3 DNA reads TGTGCCAGCAGCCGGGTGGTCCTCTGGGGGGCTCATGAGACCCAGTACTTC. Its translation is CASSRVVLWGAHETQYF.

The chain joins TRBV2 to TRBJ1-2; 7 positions match TRBD1. After removal of 3 bases from V and 2 bases from J, the junction contained 6 bases not matched to a gene. The CDR3 is 15 amino acids. The germline V gene encodes CDR1 SNHLY and CDR2 FYNNEI. The CDR3 sequence: CASSDRTGANYGYTF. DNA of the CDR3: TGTGCCAGCAGTGATCGTACAGGGGCCAACTATGGCTACACCTTC.

This chain joins TRBV11-1 and TRBJ1-1, with 9 bases fitting TRBD1. V lost 5 bases and J lost 5; bases outside the gene matches: 12. The V gene's germline CDR1 is SGHAT and CDR2 FQDESV (reference sequence). The CDR3 length is 16 residues. CDR3 in DNA: TGTGCCAGCAGCCCCCAATCCGGGACAGGGAGGACTGAAGCTTTCTTT. It codes for CASSPQSGTGRTEAFF.